This TCR beta chain was found in a study of T cell repertoires in cytomegalovirus infection (dated by TCRdb to between 2017 and 2020). With regard to the full study: Donor HLA type was relevant to the analysis, as public TCR beta signatures indicated carriage of CMV infection together with the matching HLA type. Study-wide findings and limitations: In both this cohort and an independent roughly 330-donor cohort, the cumulative frequency of public TCR beta family members distinguished carriers of CMV infection plus the relevant HLA type. The ex vivo response was dominated by HLA-C-restricted CMV-specific TCR beta clonotypes, and the single most frequent clonotype in two of eight donors was supplied by these HLA-C-restricted clonotypes.

As regards this clonotype: Its antigen target is currently unknown. There are no base qualities to consult, and no much larger clone falls within one base.

The germline V gene supplies CDR1 SNHLY and CDR2 FYNNEI. Measured from the cysteine to the phenylalanine, the CDR3 is 16 residues long. Only the CDR3 DNA stays, 48 bases, in frame from base 1. The junction shows trimming of 1 base on V and 0 bases on J, plus 10 bases between the germline ends. Data came from an Illumina HiSeq 1500. TCRdb ran its own pipeline on the public reads, namely fastp trimming at Q25 and MiXCR clone calling, and kept in-frame beta chains. Rows are combined by CDR3 protein, so each entry shows the most common genes and DNA. This sample holds almost 300,000 distinct CDR3 sequences; about 9.2% were observed only once. The leading ten clones occupy around 2.5% of the sample.

The TCR sequence derives from a human donor in good health (CMV status not recorded). Some clones in this sample may be carry-over from other donors' samples. The rearranged chain carries TRBV2 and TRBJ1-5, with the D gene not clear enough to name. The sequenced material came from PBMCs. The bases are TGTGCCAGCAGTGAAGGCTACAAGTTTAGCAATCAGCCCCAGCATTTT. Its translation is CASSEGYKFSNQPQHF.